This entry lists 17 T cell receptor beta chains sequenced from one sample in a study of identical twins. In TCRdb, the 5' RACE reads were re-called with MiXCR into one record per CDR3 protein. The sample yields about 530,000 distinct CDR3 sequences, about a fifth seen once. These same records also appear under a second study, on yellow fever vaccine responses in identical twins.

Sequenced material: CD4+ T cells sorted from blood. The source of these receptors is a woman aged 18-29 years in good health.

V gene TRBV2 combines with J gene TRBJ2-5, with no clear D. V lost 7 bases and J 1 base, leaving 10 bases between the germline ends. The length of the CDR3 is 13 residues. Per germline, CDR1 SNHLY and CDR2 FYNNEI. The CDR3 loop reads CASNKGPQETQYF. The CDR3 DNA follows: TGTGCCAGCAATAAGGGCCCCCAAGAGACCCAGTACTTC.

The chain couples TRBV5-5 to TRBJ1-1, with D unclear. This CDR3 comprises 15 residues. Per germline, CDR1 SGHKS and CDR2 YYEKEE (reference sequence). Trimming removed 4 bases from V and 4 bases from J, with 17 bases in between. CDR3 nucleotide sequence: TGTGCCAGCAGCCCCTTCGCGTACTTGGGCACTGAAGCTTTCTTT. Its translation is CASSPFAYLGTEAFF.

The chain employs TRBV11-2 and TRBJ2-1; 9 nucleotides line up with TRBD2. Germline V gene sequence: CDR1 SGHAT, CDR2 FQNNGV. V trimming: 1 base; J trimming: 0 bases; junction bases outside the gene matches: 13. This CDR3 contains 20 residues. CDR3 in amino acids: CASSLVTSGSALRSYNEQFF. The CDR3 DNA follows: TGTGCCAGCAGCTTAGTGACTAGCGGTTCCGCTTTGCGCTCCTACAATGAGCAGTTCTTC.

In its sample, this clonotype was seen once. A read error may explain this, as a much larger clone is one base away. The chain joins TRBV5-6 to TRBJ2-1; no clear D gene. Germline CDR1 is SGHDT and CDR2 is YYEEEE. The length of the CDR3 is 11 residues. The V gene lost 3 bases and the J gene lost 10 bases, with 8 bases spanning the gap. Written as DNA, the CDR3 is TGTGCCAGCAGCTCCGGGCTCGAGCAGTTCTTC. Protein product: CASSSGLEQFF.

The V and J genes are TRBV3-1 and TRBJ1-2; possibly TRBD1 for D (5 bases). The germline CDR1 and CDR2 sequences are LGHDT and YNNKEL (reference sequence). This CDR3 is 14 amino acids long. Trimming left V 4 bases short and J 4 bases short, with 13 bases between. CDR3 residues: CASSPSRAGYGYTF. The CDR3 DNA reads as TGTGCCAGCAGCCCCAGCAGGGCGGGCTATGGCTACACCTTC.

The J gene is TRBJ2-4, the V gene TRBV20-1, with D tentatively TRBD1 or TRBD2 (7 bases each). The CDR3 has 13 residues. The germline V and J ends were trimmed by 3 bases and 11 bases, with 17 bases remaining between them. Per germline, CDR1 DFQATT and CDR2 SNEGSKA (reference sequence). For the CDR3, the DNA is TGCAGTGCTAGGATCCCAGGGGGGGCGGTTCAGTACTTC. This translates into CSARIPGGAVQYF.

This chain uses TRBV5-8 with TRBJ2-6; D is uncertain. V lost 0 bases and J 1 base, leaving 2 bases between the germline ends. This CDR3 spans 14 amino acids. Germline lookup yields CDR1 SGHTS and CDR2 YDEGEE. The CDR3 nucleotides read TGTGCCAGCAGCTTGGAATCTGGGGCCAACGTCCTGACTTTC. It specifies CASSLESGANVLTF.

The rearrangement uses TRBV2 and TRBJ2-4, with 9 positions matching TRBD2. CDR1 is SNHLY, CDR2 FYNNEI, per germline. V lost 1 base and J lost 7; bases outside the gene matches: 5. This CDR3 region has 15 residues. The CDR3 DNA reads as TGTGCCAGCAGTGAAGAGGCGGGAGGGCGGAACATTCAGTACTTC. Its protein product is CASSEEAGGRNIQYF.

This chain links TRBV3-1 with TRBJ2-1; D not resolved. CDR3 length: 15 residues. From germline, CDR1 is LGHDT and CDR2 YNNKEL (reference sequence). The V end lost 3 bases, the J end lost 0 bases, and 9 bases lay between the germline ends. The CDR3 DNA is TGTGCCAGCAGCCAGACGGGCAACTCCTACAATGAGCAGTTCTTC. This encodes CASSQTGNSYNEQFF.

The V call is TRBV9, the J call TRBJ1-3, with D perhaps TRBD1 (5 bases). The CDR3 has 15 residues. CDR1 and CDR2 from the germline V gene are SGDLS and YYNGEE. V shed 4 bases and J shed 0 bases, with 11 bases lying between them. The CDR3 DNA sequence: TGTGCCAGCAGCCCCACTGGGGGCTCTGGAAACACCATATATTTT. Residues: CASSPTGGSGNTIYF.

This clonotype was seen a few times. V and J are TRBV10-3 and TRBJ2-7; D remains unclear. Between the trimmed V and J ends, which lost 0 bases and 4 bases, there was a span of 7 bases. Germline V CDR1 and CDR2: ENHRY, SYGVKD. CDR3 length: 13 amino acids. In DNA, the CDR3 is TGTGCCATCAGTGAGTCATTGGGGTACGAGCAGTACTTC. This sequence encodes CAISESLGYEQYF.

The chain couples TRBV4-1 to TRBJ1-2; D is ambiguous. Germline lookup yields CDR1 MGHRA and CDR2 YSYEKL. This CDR3 contains 14 residues. Deletions cut 0 bases from V and 7 bases from J, with 12 bases between. The DNA for the CDR3 is TGCGCCAGCAGCCAAGATGCCGGGTTTGGTGGCTACACCTTC. Residues: CASSQDAGFGGYTF.

The rearrangement joins TRBV19 to TRBJ2-1; possibly TRBD2 for D (7 bases). V lost 7 bases, J lost 0 bases, and 10 bases lay in between. This CDR3 spans 14 amino acids. Germline V gene data show CDR1 as LNHDA and CDR2 as SQIVND (reference sequence). The CDR3 DNA reads TGTGCCAGTAAGGGGGAGGGCTCCTACAATGAGCAGTTCTTC. This translates into CASKGEGSYNEQFF.

This clonotype was picked up a small number of times. The J gene is TRBJ2-7, the V gene TRBV7-3, with a tentative D call TRBD2 (7 bases). Trimming left V 0 bases short and J 7 bases short, with 22 bases between. Germline V lookup: CDR1 SGHTA, CDR2 FQGTGA. The CDR3 loop spans 17 amino acids. The DNA for the CDR3 is TGTGCCAGCAGCTTAACGTCCCCGGGGGGCGGCAGAGGGGAGCAGTACTTC. It encodes CASSLTSPGGGRGEQYF. The variable domain in full, with the rest retrieved from reference TRBV7-3 and TRBJ2-7, is GAGVSQTPSNKVTEKGKYVELRCDPISGHTALYWYRQSLGQGPEFLIYFQGTGAADDSGLPNDRFFAVRPEGSVSTLKIQRTERGDSAVYLCASSLTSPGGGRGEQYFGPGTRLTVT.

This clonotype came up a few times. The chain has TRBV15 and TRBJ2-2; D remains unclear. The V gene lost 0 bases and the J gene lost 4 bases, with 9 bases spanning the gap. The CDR3 sequence is 15 residues long. Germline lookup yields CDR1 LNHNV and CDR2 YYDKDF (reference sequence). CDR3 bases: TGTGCCACCAGCAGAGATCGAGCATCCACCGGGGAGCTGTTTTTT. Translation gives CATSRDRASTGELFF. The whole variable domain, remainder taken from reference TRBV15 and TRBJ2-2, is DAMVIQNPRYQVTQFGKPVTLSCSQTLNHNVMYWYQQKSSQAPKLLFHYYDKDFNNEADTPDNFQSRRPNTSFCFLDIRSPGLGDTAMYLCATSRDRASTGELFFGEGSRLTVL.

This clonotype has just a few counts. The chain has TRBV6-1 and TRBJ2-1, with 10 bases fitting TRBD2. CDR1 MNHNS and CDR2 SASEGT come from the germline V gene. This CDR3 region has 15 residues. With 4 bases clipped from V and 5 bases from J, the junction kept 5 bases outside the gene matches. CDR3 sequence (DNA): TGTGCCAGCAGTGGACTAGCGGGCGGTGACAATGAGCAGTTCTTC. This encodes CASSGLAGGDNEQFF.

The CDR3 protein is CASSQGFGPNGYTF. The CDR3 DNA follows: TGTGCCAGCAGCCAAGGTTTCGGACCAAACGGCTACACCTTC. The V and J genes are TRBV3-1 and TRBJ1-2; D unresolved. This CDR3 spans 14 amino acids. V was clipped by 1 base and J by 8 bases, with 14 bases between them. The germline gives CDR1 LGHDT, CDR2 YNNKEL (reference sequence).